The 22 T cell receptor beta chains below were found in one sample sequenced in a study of blood T cell repertoires in COVID-19. Sequencing used immunoSEQ multiplex PCR; TCRdb keeps in-frame clones, though not all of them. Among some 200,000 clones listed, 92% were seen once. The specimen sequenced was peripheral blood. These receptors all stem from a young man with acute or convalescent COVID-19.

The V call is TRBV10-2, the J call TRBJ2-5; D is possibly TRBD2 (5 bases). Trimming shortened V by 4 bases and J by 2 bases, and 14 bases separated the two germline ends. Looked up from germline, CDR1 is WSHSY and CDR2 is SAAADI. This CDR3 spans 15 amino acids. The CDR3 region is CASSAGPGLQETQYF. CDR3 sequence (DNA): TGCGCCAGCAGTGCGGGCCCTGGACTTCAAGAGACCCAGTACTTC.

The V and J genes are TRBV27 and TRBJ2-7; maybe TRBD1 (5 bases). V was pared by 6 bases and J by 0 bases, with 9 bases between. This CDR3 contains 13 residues. Germline V lookup: CDR1 MNHEY, CDR2 SMNVEV (reference sequence). The CDR3, as DNA: TGTGCCAGCAGAAGGGGCAACTCCTACGAGCAGTACTTC. Translating it yields CASRRGNSYEQYF.

The chain employs TRBV10-3 and TRBJ2-7, with a possible D match to TRBD1 (5 bases). V dropped 0 bases and J dropped 7 bases, with 16 bases sitting between them. Germline assignment: CDR1 ENHRY and CDR2 SYGVKD. The CDR3 spans 15 residues. In DNA form, the CDR3 reads TGTGCCATCAGTGAGTCAGGGGCAGGGTCGACAGAGCAGTACTTC. The encoded protein is CAISESGAGSTEQYF.

This clone was recorded only once. V usage is TRBV5-5 and J usage is TRBJ2-5, with a weak D call TRBD2 (6 bases). Germline CDR1 is SGHKS and CDR2 is YYEKEE (reference sequence). This CDR3 comprises 16 residues. The V and J ends lost 4 bases and 3 bases respectively, with 19 bases between them. The CDR3 sequence is CASSQAGGVGEETQYF. CDR3 nucleotide sequence: TGTGCCAGCAGCCAAGCGGGCGGTGTGGGAGAAGAGACCCAGTACTTC. The whole variable domain, remainder taken from reference TRBV5-5 and TRBJ2-5, is DAGVTQSPTHLIKTRGQQVTLRCSPISGHKSVSWYQQVLGQGPQFIFQYYEKEERGRGNFPDRFSARQFPNYSSELNVNALLLGDSALYLCASSQAGGVGEETQYFGPGTRLLVL.

This rearrangement joins TRBV6-1 to TRBJ2-2, with 8 bases matching TRBD1. Trimming at V came to 3 bases and at J to 10 bases, leaving 7 bases not matched to a gene. The germline V gene has CDR1 MNHNS and CDR2 SASEGT. There are 14 residues in the CDR3. The CDR3 sequence is CASSEDRVREELFF. In DNA, the CDR3 is TGTGCCAGCAGTGAGGACAGGGTGCGCGAGGAGCTGTTTTTT.

The chain has TRBV7-9 and TRBJ2-2; tentative D call: TRBD1 (6 bases). The CDR3 runs to 15 residues. V lost 4 bases to trimming and J lost 3 bases, with 12 bases between them. Germline-derived CDR1 and CDR2 are SEHNR and FQNEAQ (reference sequence). In DNA, the CDR3 is TGTGCCAGCAGCTCCCTTGGACAGTACACCGGGGAGCTGTTTTTT. Encoded protein: CASSSLGQYTGELFF. Combining the CDR3 with reference TRBV7-9 and TRBJ2-2 gives the whole variable domain DTGVSQNPRHKITKRGQNVTFRCDPISEHNRLYWYRQTLGQGPEFLTYFQNEAQLEKSRLLSDRFSAERPKGSFSTLEIQRTEQGDSAMYLCASSSLGQYTGELFFGEGSRLTVL.

This chain connects TRBV28 to TRBJ2-2; D is perhaps TRBD1 (5 bases). The V end was cut by 6 bases, the J end by 5 bases, with 16 bases between. Germline CDR1 is MDHEN and CDR2 is SYDVKM. CDR3 size: 15 residues. The CDR3 protein is CASSQTSGFTGELFF. The CDR3, as DNA: TGTGCCAGCAGCCAAACCTCAGGGTTTACCGGGGAGCTGTTTTTT.

CDR3: CASRRTGSSGNTIYF. The CDR3, as DNA: TGTGCCAGCAGACGGACAGGGAGCTCTGGAAACACCATATATTTT. The V gene is TRBV2, the J gene TRBJ1-3; 8 bases match TRBD1. This CDR3 has 15 residues. V lost 6 bases to trimming and J lost 0 bases; unmatched junction nucleotides: 4. The V gene's germline CDR1 is SNHLY and CDR2 FYNNEI.

The chain is built from TRBV30 and TRBJ1-5; possible D gene TRBD1, 6 bases. The V end was cut by 3 bases, the J end by 0 bases, with 18 bases between. The CDR3 loop spans 17 amino acids. CDR1 and CDR2 (germline): GTSNPN, SVGIG (reference sequence). Written as DNA, the CDR3 is TGTGCCTGGAGCGTAGGACAGTTGGCGTATAGCAATCAGCCCCAGCATTTT. As protein: CAWSVGQLAYSNQPQHF.

J is TRBJ2-1 and V is TRBV27, with 15 positions matching TRBD2. The germline V gene has CDR1 MNHEY and CDR2 SMNVEV (reference sequence). The CDR3 loop spans 20 amino acids. After removal of 2 bases from V and 4 bases from J, the junction contained 12 bases not matched to a gene. Here the CDR3 reads CASSLTGLAGGRHIYNEQFF. The CDR3 DNA follows: TGTGCCAGCAGTTTAACGGGACTAGCGGGAGGCCGACATATATACAATGAGCAGTTCTTC.

The V call is TRBV4-1, the J call TRBJ2-7; 7 bases fit TRBD2. The V gene's germline CDR1 is MGHRA and CDR2 YSYEKL. V lost 0 bases and J lost 7; bases outside the gene matches: 12. CDR3 length: 16 amino acids. The CDR3 region is CASSQEGRGSLGEQYF. Written as DNA, the CDR3 is TGCGCCAGCAGCCAAGAGGGGCGGGGGAGCTTGGGTGAGCAGTACTTC.

The chain has TRBV2 and TRBJ2-2; no clear D. CDR1 is SNHLY, CDR2 FYNNEI, per germline. This CDR3 has 15 residues. Trimming cost V 1 base and J 4 bases, with 10 bases left between them. CDR3 nucleotides: TGTGCCAGCAGTGAAGGGGCTGGTCTCACCGGGGAGCTGTTTTTT. The encoded protein is CASSEGAGLTGELFF. Based on the CDR3 plus reference TRBV2 and TRBJ2-2, the full variable domain is EPEVTQTPSHQVTQMGQEVILRCVPISNHLYFYWYRQILGQKVEFLVSFYNNEISEKSEIFDDQFSVERPDGSNFTLKIRSTKLEDSAMYFCASSEGAGLTGELFFGEGSRLTVL.

The chain links TRBV14 to TRBJ2-5; TRBD2 might be the D (6 bases). Germline assignment: CDR1 SGHDN and CDR2 FVKESK. The length of the CDR3 is 14 residues. The germline V and J ends were trimmed by 4 bases and 4 bases, with 13 bases remaining between them. CDR3 protein: CASSLRGGAETQYF. In DNA form, the CDR3 reads TGTGCCAGCAGCCTAAGAGGAGGGGCAGAGACCCAGTACTTC.

The rearrangement uses TRBV11-3 and TRBJ2-3; a weak D match, TRBD2 (5 bases). The V gene's germline CDR1 is SGHNT and CDR2 YENEEA. Deletions cut 5 bases from V and 4 bases from J, with 13 bases between. CDR3 length: 14 residues. CDR3 region: CASSLGGEADTQYF. For the CDR3, the DNA is TGTGCCAGCAGCCTCGGAGGAGAGGCAGATACGCAGTATTTT. Looking up the rest from reference TRBV11-3 and TRBJ2-3 gives the full variable domain: EAGVVQSPRYKIIEKKQPVAFWCNPISGHNTLYWYLQNLGQGPELLIRYENEEAVDDSQLPKDRFSAERLKGVDSTLKIQPAELGDSAVYLCASSLGGEADTQYFGPGTRLTVL.

V is TRBV30 and J is TRBJ1-1, with D perhaps matching TRBD1 (6 bases). V gave up 5 bases and J gave up 1 base, with 11 bases separating them. Per the germline V gene, CDR1 is GTSNPN and CDR2 is SVGIG (reference sequence). The CDR3 spans 13 residues. The CDR3 region has the DNA TGTGCCTGGCACAGGGATACGAACACTGAAGCTTTCTTT. Protein: CAWHRDTNTEAFF. Based on the CDR3 plus reference TRBV30 and TRBJ1-1, the full variable domain is SQTIHQWPATLVQPVGSPLSLECTVEGTSNPNLYWYRQAAGRGLQLLFYSVGIGQISSEVPQNLSASRPQDRQFILSSKKLLLSDSGFYLCAWHRDTNTEAFFGQGTRLTVV.

This chain connects TRBV5-1 to TRBJ2-5; perhaps TRBD2 as D (6 bases). Trimming removed 3 bases from V and 1 base from J, with 10 bases in between. Per germline, CDR1 SGHRS and CDR2 YFSETQ. The CDR3 contains 14 residues. CDR3 sequence: CASSSGLLQETQYF. In DNA, the CDR3 is TGCGCCAGCAGCTCAGGACTACTCCAAGAGACCCAGTACTTC.

The J gene is TRBJ1-1, the V gene TRBV3-1 (or the pseudogene TRBV3-2), with a possible D match to TRBD1 (5 bases). The V and J ends lost 5 bases and 4 bases respectively, with 11 bases between them. CDR3 length equals 13 residues. The germline CDR1 and CDR2 sequences are LGHDT and YNNKEL (reference sequence). Here the CDR3 DNA reads TGTGCCAGCAGCTCCGCAGGGTTCACTGAAGCTTTCTTT. It encodes CASSSAGFTEAFF.

This chain connects TRBV7-2 to TRBJ1-2; D might be TRBD1 (5 bases). The V and J ends lost 5 bases and 1 base respectively, with 14 bases between them. CDR3 length equals 15 residues. Germline CDR1 SGHTA, CDR2 FQGNSA. The CDR3 DNA is TGTGCCAGCAGCGCGCAGGGCGGCCTTAACTATGGCTACACCTTC. Translation gives CASSAQGGLNYGYTF.

This chain links TRBV2 with TRBJ1-3; D gene uncertain. The length of the CDR3 is 16 residues. Trimming removed 5 bases at V and 3 bases at J, with 17 bases between. Germline V lookup: CDR1 SNHLY, CDR2 FYNNEI. The CDR3 bases are TGTGCCAGCAGTTCCCGACCGAACTCGGGTGGAAACACCATATATTTT. The encoded protein is CASSSRPNSGGNTIYF. The variable domain in full, with the rest retrieved from reference TRBV2 and TRBJ1-3, is EPEVTQTPSHQVTQMGQEVILRCVPISNHLYFYWYRQILGQKVEFLVSFYNNEISEKSEIFDDQFSVERPDGSNFTLKIRSTKLEDSAMYFCASSSRPNSGGNTIYFGEGSWLTVV.

The chain joins TRBV4-1 to TRBJ1-6, with 9 nucleotides matching TRBD1. The CDR3 consists of 18 residues. Germline-derived CDR1 and CDR2 are MGHRA and YSYEKL. V shed 0 bases and J 9 bases; nucleotides not matched to a gene: 12. CDR3 loop: CASSQDPGTGFFGSPLHF. The CDR3 DNA follows: TGCGCCAGCAGCCAAGATCCCGGGACAGGGTTTTTTGGTTCACCCCTCCACTTT.

This chain joins TRBV9 and TRBJ2-5; tentatively, D is TRBD2 (5 bases). Deletions cut 4 bases from V and 5 bases from J, with 15 bases between. The CDR3 is made up of 14 amino acids. Germline CDR1 is SGDLS and CDR2 is YYNGEE. The CDR3 nucleotides are TGTGCCAGCAGCATCCGAGGAGGCGGTGAGACCCAGTACTTC. Protein: CASSIRGGGETQYF. Variable domain in full (rest from reference TRBV9 and TRBJ2-5): DSGVTQTPKHLITATGQRVTLRCSPRSGDLSVYWYQQSLDQGLQFLIQYYNGEERAKGNILERFSAQQFPDLHSELNLSSLELGDSALYFCASSIRGGGETQYFGPGTRLLVL.

The CDR3 DNA reads TGTGCCAGCTCAGGGGACAGCCAAGAGACCCAGTACTTC. Encoded protein: CASSGDSQETQYF. This chain links TRBV18 with TRBJ2-5; 7 nucleotides agree with TRBD1. Looked up from germline, CDR1 is KGHSH and CDR2 is LQKENI. With 5 bases clipped from V and 1 base from J, the junction kept 1 base outside the gene matches. This CDR3 spans 13 amino acids.